This section outlines one TCR beta chain sequence together with its context. The data stem from a study of blood T cell repertoires in COVID-19. Study information: The United States, Italy and Spain were the sources of the acute and convalescent COVID-19 samples.

Produced via immunoSEQ multiplex PCR; TCRdb's table is partial and in-frame only. The table includes about 250,000 clones, around 84% detected once. Participants came from some 26 US areas, aged about 18 to 100 years. The source is a man aged 18 to 29 who had recovered from COVID-19. The source material was PBMCs or T cells enriched from blood (not recorded which).

CDR3 coding DNA: TGTGCCAGCAAAAAGGGGGAGACCCAGTACTTC. It translates to CASKKGETQYF. This chain connects TRBV5-4 to TRBJ2-5; possible D gene TRBD1, 5 bases. With 6 bases removed from V and 5 bases from J, the gap between germline ends came to 8 bases. The CDR3 runs to 11 residues. Germline V gives CDR1 SGHNT, CDR2 YYREEE (reference sequence).